The 17 T cell receptor beta chains given below trace back to one sample, sequenced in a study of T-cell memory formation after mild COVID-19. TCRdb itself ran the 5' RACE reads through MiXCR, one entry per CDR3 protein. This repertoire shows roughly 150,000 distinct CDR3 sequences, approximately 14% found once; its top ten account for around 14%. Sequenced: PBMCs or a T cell subset sorted from them (not recorded which). Receptors were obtained from an adult woman who had mild COVID-19 (a few samples of this study predate the infection). Cell type and time point are not known.

This clonotype was counted a few times. The chain couples TRBV24-1 to TRBJ2-1, with D hard to call. Germline CDR1 and CDR2: KGHDR and SFDVKD. The CDR3 covers 14 residues. The V and J ends lost 3 bases and 8 bases respectively, with 13 bases between them. CDR3: CATSDVGRDDEQFF. CDR3 nucleotides: TGTGCCACCAGTGATGTCGGACGAGACGATGAGCAGTTCTTC.

The chain joins TRBV29-1 to TRBJ1-2; 11 bases fit TRBD1. The V and J ends lost 3 bases and 4 bases, in that order; junction bases with no gene match: 7. Per germline, CDR1 SQVTM and CDR2 ANQGSEA. This CDR3 region has 15 residues. The CDR3 DNA follows: TGCAGCGTTGACCCCGGGGGGACAGGGGGCTATGGCTACACCTTC. Amino acids: CSVDPGGTGGYGYTF.

This chain uses TRBV15 with TRBJ2-7; TRBD2 is a possible D gene (5 bases). The CDR3 totals 12 residues. Trimming removed 3 bases at V and 6 bases at J, with 9 bases between. From germline, CDR1 is LNHNV and CDR2 YYDKDF (reference sequence). CDR3 loop: CATSRRAGEQYF. DNA for the CDR3: TGTGCCACCAGCAGGAGGGCGGGCGAGCAGTACTTC.

This sequence joins TRBV11-3 and TRBJ2-6; D might be TRBD2 (6 bases). This CDR3 is built from 15 residues. CDR1 SGHNT and CDR2 YENEEA come from the germline V gene. Trimming removed 10 bases at V and 4 bases at J, with 17 bases between. CDR3 nucleotides: TGTGCCACTGAAGACGGGGGTCCGGGGGCCAACGTCCTGACTTTC. This codes for CATEDGGPGANVLTF.

The chain carries TRBV7-3 and TRBJ2-1; a possible D gene is TRBD1 (6 bases). V lost 0 bases and J 8 bases, leaving 20 bases between the germline ends. The CDR3 sequence is 17 residues long. Germline V CDR1 and CDR2: SGHTA, FQGTGA. CDR3: CASSLTDGRGGWDEQFF. The CDR3 DNA is TGTGCCAGCAGCTTAACGGATGGCAGGGGCGGTTGGGATGAGCAGTTCTTC.

The chain employs TRBV29-1 and TRBJ2-7; 11 nucleotides match TRBD2. The ends lost 6 bases at V and 3 bases at J; junction bases unmatched: 1. Germline assignment: CDR1 SQVTM and CDR2 ANQGSEA. CDR3 length equals 12 residues. CDR3 sequence: CSVLAGGYEQYF. The CDR3 nucleotides are TGCAGCGTCCTAGCGGGAGGCTACGAGCAGTACTTC.

The rearrangement uses TRBV15 and TRBJ2-7; 8 nucleotides line up with TRBD2. The CDR3 is made up of 18 amino acids. Germline CDR1 and CDR2: LNHNV and YYDKDF (reference sequence). The V and J ends lost 0 bases and 4 bases, in that order; junction bases with no gene match: 14. The CDR3 nucleotides read TGTGCCACCAGCAGAGATCTGGAGGGAGGGACTAGGAGGTACGAGCAGTACTTC. Translation gives CATSRDLEGGTRRYEQYF.

This chain uses TRBV10-2 with TRBJ2-1; 7 bases map to TRBD2. The germline V gene has CDR1 WSHSY and CDR2 SAAADI. V lost 6 bases, J lost 4 bases, and 6 bases stayed unmatched. The CDR3 runs to 14 residues. CDR3 residues: CASSQPGLYNEQFF. Written as DNA, the CDR3 is TGCGCCAGCAGCCAACCGGGACTATACAATGAGCAGTTCTTC.

The chain recombines TRBV6-5 with TRBJ1-1; TRBD1 is a possible D gene (6 bases). The CDR3 consists of 14 residues. V gave up 0 bases and J gave up 5 bases, with 10 bases separating them. Germline CDR1 reads MNHEY; CDR2 reads SVGAGI. CDR3 sequence: CASSYSPGVTEAFF. DNA of the CDR3: TGTGCCAGCAGTTACTCGCCAGGGGTAACTGAAGCTTTCTTT.

This clonotype has only a few counts. The chain joins TRBV18 to TRBJ2-3; D is uncertain. The germline CDR1 and CDR2 sequences are KGHSH and LQKENI. This CDR3 is built from 14 residues. The V end lost 3 bases, the J end lost 4 bases, and 11 bases lay between the germline ends. CDR3 in amino acids: CASSPNPPPDTQYF. CDR3 nucleotide sequence: TGTGCCAGCTCACCGAACCCTCCCCCAGATACGCAGTATTTT. The variable domain in full, completed from reference TRBV18 and TRBJ2-3, reads NAGVMQNPRHLVRRRGQEARLRCSPMKGHSHVYWYRQLPEEGLKFMVYLQKENIIDESGMPKERFSAEFPKEGPSILRIQQVVRGDSAAYFCASSPNPPPDTQYFGPGTRLTVL.

The chain joins TRBV20-1 to TRBJ2-7; D is unresolved. The V end lost 1 base, the J end lost 6 bases, and 19 bases lay between the germline ends. CDR1 is DFQATT, CDR2 SNEGSKA, per germline (reference sequence). The CDR3 is 15 residues long. The CDR3 sequence: CSARGPSLVPLEQYF. As DNA, the CDR3 is TGCAGTGCTAGAGGTCCCTCTCTAGTTCCCCTCGAGCAGTACTTC.

This clonotype was detected ten times or more. The chain links TRBV5-4 to TRBJ2-5; 14 bases map to TRBD2. This CDR3 region has 18 residues. Germline V gene sequence: CDR1 SGHNT, CDR2 YYREEE (reference sequence). V gave up 4 bases and J gave up 5 bases; unmatched junction bases: 13. For the CDR3, the DNA is TGTGCCAGCAGCAGACCTATCGGGACTAGCGGGGGTATCGAGACCCAGTACTTC. Translating gives CASSRPIGTSGGIETQYF.

The CDR3 coding sequence is TGTGCCATCACGGATGCCTATAATTCACCCCTCCACTTT. It translates to CAITDAYNSPLHF. The chain employs TRBV10-3 and TRBJ1-6; D is unclear. V was pared by 7 bases and J by 2 bases, with 6 bases between. This CDR3 has 13 residues. The V gene's germline CDR1 is ENHRY and CDR2 SYGVKD.

This sequence joins TRBV2 and TRBJ2-3, with a tentative D call TRBD2 (5 bases). The CDR3 loop spans 17 amino acids. Germline CDR1 is SNHLY and CDR2 is FYNNEI. CDR3: CAINPRHDREGSDTQYF. The CDR3 DNA reads TGTGCTATAAACCCCCGACACGACCGCGAGGGATCAGATACGCAGTATTTT.

V gene TRBV6-2 or TRBV6-3 combines with J gene TRBJ2-1; 13 bases are shared with TRBD2. The V and J ends lost 5 bases and 6 bases, in that order; junction bases with no gene match: 4. Germline CDR1 and CDR2: MNHEY and SVGEGT. The length of the CDR3 is 15 residues. This chain's CDR3 is CASSATSGGRNEQFF. Written as DNA, the CDR3 is TGTGCCAGCAGTGCGACTAGCGGGGGGCGCAATGAGCAGTTCTTC.

The chain couples TRBV6-6 to TRBJ1-3, with no clear D. Germline V gene data show CDR1 as MNHNY and CDR2 as SVGAGI (reference sequence). V shed 2 bases and J shed 3 bases, with 8 bases lying between them. CDR3 length: 14 residues. CDR3 loop: CASSYPGRGNTIYF. CDR3 bases: TGTGCCAGCAGTTACCCGGGCCGTGGAAACACCATATATTTT.

The chain carries TRBV2 and TRBJ2-2, with 10 bases that match TRBD2. The V gene's germline CDR1 is SNHLY and CDR2 FYNNEI. The CDR3 contains 15 residues. The J segment lost 6 bases and the V segment lost 2 bases, leaving 3 bases of the junction unmatched. CDR3 protein: CASSELAGVAGELFF. CDR3 DNA sequence: TGTGCCAGCAGTGAACTAGCGGGGGTCGCCGGGGAGCTGTTTTTT.